This TCR beta chain was identified during a study of T cell repertoires in cytomegalovirus infection. Background on the study: Matching HLA type and CMV infection were both indicated by public TCR beta signatures. Findings and caveats of the study: The response measured ex vivo was dominated by TCR beta clonotypes (HLA-C-restricted and CMV-specific). Individuals carrying CMV plus the relevant HLA were identified by cumulative frequency of public TCR beta families.

TCRdb re-called the reads through MiXCR, storing one row per CDR3 protein. The sample yields 100,000 to 150,000 distinct CDR3 sequences, about 10% seen once. The table lists this clonotype with many counts. Antigen specificity is unknown. The CDR3 extends over 15 amino acids. Germline CDR1 reads LNHDA; CDR2 reads SQIVND (reference sequence). Trimming removed 6 bases from V and 4 bases from J, with 16 bases in between. This chain uses TRBV19 with TRBJ1-5; TRBD1 is a possible D gene (6 bases). The sample taken for sequencing was PBMCs. This receptor was taken from a human donor in good health (CMV status not recorded). Some clones in this sample may be carry-over from other donors' samples. In DNA form, the CDR3 reads TGTGCCAGTAGCATTAACAGGGATCGAAATCAGCCCCAGCATTTT. This encodes CASSINRDRNQPQHF.